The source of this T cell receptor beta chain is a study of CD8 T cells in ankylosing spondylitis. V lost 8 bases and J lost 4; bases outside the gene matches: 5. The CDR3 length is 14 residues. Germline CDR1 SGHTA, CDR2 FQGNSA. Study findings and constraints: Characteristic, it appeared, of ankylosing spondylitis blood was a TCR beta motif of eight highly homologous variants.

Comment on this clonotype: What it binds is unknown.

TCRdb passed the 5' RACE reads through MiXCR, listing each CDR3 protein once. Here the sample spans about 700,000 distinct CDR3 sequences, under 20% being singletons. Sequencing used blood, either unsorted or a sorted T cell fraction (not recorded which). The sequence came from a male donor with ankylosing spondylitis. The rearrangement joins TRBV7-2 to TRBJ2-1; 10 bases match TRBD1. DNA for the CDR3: TGTGCCAGCGGCCCGGGACAGGGGTACAATGAGCAGTTCTTC. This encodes CASGPGQGYNEQFF.